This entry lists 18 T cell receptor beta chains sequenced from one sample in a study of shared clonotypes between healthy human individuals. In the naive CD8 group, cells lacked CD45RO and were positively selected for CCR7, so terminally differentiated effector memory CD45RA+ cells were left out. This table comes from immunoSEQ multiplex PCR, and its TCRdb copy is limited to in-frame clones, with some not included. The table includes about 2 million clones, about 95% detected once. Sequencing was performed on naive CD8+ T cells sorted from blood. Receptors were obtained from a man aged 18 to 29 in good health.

CDR3 DNA: TGTGCCAGCAGCGTTGACGGACGATACGACTACGAGCAGTACTTC. As protein: CASSVDGRYDYEQYF. The chain carries TRBV9 and TRBJ2-7; D uncertain. Germline V lookup: CDR1 SGDLS, CDR2 YYNGEE. This CDR3 comprises 15 residues. Trimming left V 2 bases short and J 3 bases short, with 15 bases between.

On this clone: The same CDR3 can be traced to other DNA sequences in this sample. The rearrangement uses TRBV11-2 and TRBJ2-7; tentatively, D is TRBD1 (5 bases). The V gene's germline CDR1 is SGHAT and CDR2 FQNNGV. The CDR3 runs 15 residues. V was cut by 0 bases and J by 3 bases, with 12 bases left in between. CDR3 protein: CASSLEGAGLYEQYF. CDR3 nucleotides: TGTGCCAGCAGCTTAGAAGGTGCAGGGCTCTACGAGCAGTACTTC. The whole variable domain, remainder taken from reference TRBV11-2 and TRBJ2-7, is EAGVAQSPRYKIIEKRQSVAFWCNPISGHATLYWYQQILGQGPKLLIQFQNNGVVDDSQLPKDRFSAERLKGVDSTLKIQPAKLEDSAVYLCASSLEGAGLYEQYFGPGTRLTVT.

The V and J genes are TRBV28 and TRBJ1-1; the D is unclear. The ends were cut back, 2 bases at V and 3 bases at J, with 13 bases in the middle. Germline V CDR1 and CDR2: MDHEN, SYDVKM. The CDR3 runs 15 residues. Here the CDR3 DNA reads TGTGCCAGCAGTTTAAGAACCTCGGGATACACTGAAGCTTTCTTT. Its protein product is CASSLRTSGYTEAFF.

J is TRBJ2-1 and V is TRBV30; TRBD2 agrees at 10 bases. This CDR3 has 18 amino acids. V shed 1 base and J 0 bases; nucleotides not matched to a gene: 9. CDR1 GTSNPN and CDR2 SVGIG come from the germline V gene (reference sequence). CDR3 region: CAWSAEGLAEYSYNEQFF. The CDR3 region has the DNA TGTGCCTGGAGTGCCGAAGGACTAGCGGAGTACTCCTACAATGAGCAGTTCTTC.

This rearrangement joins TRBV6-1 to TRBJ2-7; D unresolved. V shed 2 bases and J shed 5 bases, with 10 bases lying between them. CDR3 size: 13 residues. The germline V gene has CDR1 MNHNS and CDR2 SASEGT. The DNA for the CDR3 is TGTGCCAGCAGTGAATTGGACGGCGACGAGCAGTACTTC. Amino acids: CASSELDGDEQYF.

CDR3 nucleotides: TGCGCCAGCAGTGAGTCGGGACTTTGGACCTTCAATCAGCCCCAGCATTTT. This translates into CASSESGLWTFNQPQHF. The chain employs TRBV10-2 and TRBJ1-5, with D possibly being TRBD1 (5 bases). The CDR3 has 17 amino acids. Germline assignment: CDR1 WSHSY and CDR2 SAAADI. Trimming cost V 0 bases and J 3 bases, with 15 bases left between them.

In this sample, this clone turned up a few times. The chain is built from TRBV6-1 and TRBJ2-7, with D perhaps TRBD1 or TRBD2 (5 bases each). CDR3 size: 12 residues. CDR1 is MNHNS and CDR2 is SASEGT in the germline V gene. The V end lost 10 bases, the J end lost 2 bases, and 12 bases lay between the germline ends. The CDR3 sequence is CATQEVAYEQYF. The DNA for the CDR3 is TGTGCCACACAGGAGGTAGCCTACGAGCAGTACTTC.

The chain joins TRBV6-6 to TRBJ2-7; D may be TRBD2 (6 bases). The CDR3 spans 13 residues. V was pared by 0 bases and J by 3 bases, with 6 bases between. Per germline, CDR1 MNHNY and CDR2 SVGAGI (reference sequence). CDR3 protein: CASSYSDYYEQYF. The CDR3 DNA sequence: TGTGCCAGCAGTTACTCGGACTACTACGAGCAGTACTTC.

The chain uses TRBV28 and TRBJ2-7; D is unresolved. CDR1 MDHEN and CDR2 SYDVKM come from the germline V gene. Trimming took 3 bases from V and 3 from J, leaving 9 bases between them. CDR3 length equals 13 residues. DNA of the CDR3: TGTGCCAGCAGTTTTGGCAGGAACTACGAGCAGTACTTC. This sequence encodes CASSFGRNYEQYF.

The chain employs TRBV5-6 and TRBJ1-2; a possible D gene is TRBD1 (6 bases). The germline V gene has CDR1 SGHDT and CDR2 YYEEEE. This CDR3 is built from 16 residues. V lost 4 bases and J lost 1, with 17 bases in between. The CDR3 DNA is TGTGCCAGCAGCCTATTGACAGGTCTGTTTAACTATGGCTACACCTTC. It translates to CASSLLTGLFNYGYTF.

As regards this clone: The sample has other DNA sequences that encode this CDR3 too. The CDR3 loop is CASSFGDSPLHF. CDR3 coding DNA: TGTGCCAGCAGCTTCGGGGATTCACCCCTCCACTTT. This chain links TRBV5-6 with TRBJ1-6; D call uncertain. The CDR3 is made up of 12 amino acids. V was cut by 2 bases and J by 8 bases, with 5 bases left in between. Per germline, CDR1 SGHDT and CDR2 YYEEEE.

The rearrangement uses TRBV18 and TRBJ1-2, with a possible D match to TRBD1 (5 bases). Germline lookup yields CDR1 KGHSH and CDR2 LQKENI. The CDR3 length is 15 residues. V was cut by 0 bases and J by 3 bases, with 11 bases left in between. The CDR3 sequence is CASSPPGTEHYGYTF. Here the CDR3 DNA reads TGTGCCAGCTCACCACCTGGGACCGAACACTATGGCTACACCTTC.

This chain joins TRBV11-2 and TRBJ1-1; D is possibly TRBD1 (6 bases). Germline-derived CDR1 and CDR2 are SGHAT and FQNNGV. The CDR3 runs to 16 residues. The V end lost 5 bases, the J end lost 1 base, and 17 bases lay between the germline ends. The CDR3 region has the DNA TGTGCCAGCAGCCGCATTCCGGGACAAGAGAACACTGAAGCTTTCTTT. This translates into CASSRIPGQENTEAFF. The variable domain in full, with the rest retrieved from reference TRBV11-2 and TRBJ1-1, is EAGVAQSPRYKIIEKRQSVAFWCNPISGHATLYWYQQILGQGPKLLIQFQNNGVVDDSQLPKDRFSAERLKGVDSTLKIQPAKLEDSAVYLCASSRIPGQENTEAFFGQGTRLTVV.

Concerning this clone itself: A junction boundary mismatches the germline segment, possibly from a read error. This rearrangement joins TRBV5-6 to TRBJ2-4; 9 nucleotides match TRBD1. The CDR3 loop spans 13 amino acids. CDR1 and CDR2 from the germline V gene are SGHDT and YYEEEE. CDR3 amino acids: CASSLGMEGQGDF. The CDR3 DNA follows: TGTGCCAGCAGCTTGGGAATGGAGGGACAGGGAGACTTC.

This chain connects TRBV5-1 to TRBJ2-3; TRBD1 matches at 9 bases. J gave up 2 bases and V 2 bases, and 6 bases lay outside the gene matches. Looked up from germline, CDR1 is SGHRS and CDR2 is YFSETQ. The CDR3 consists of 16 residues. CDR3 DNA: TGCGCCAGCAGCTTAATGGGACAGGGCTACACAGATACGCAGTATTTT. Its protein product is CASSLMGQGYTDTQYF. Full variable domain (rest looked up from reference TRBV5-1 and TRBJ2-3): KAGVTQTPRYLIKTRGQQVTLSCSPISGHRSVSWYQQTPGQGLQFLFEYFSETQRNKGNFPGRFSGRQFSNSRSEMNVSTLELGDSALYLCASSLMGQGYTDTQYFGPGTRLTVL.

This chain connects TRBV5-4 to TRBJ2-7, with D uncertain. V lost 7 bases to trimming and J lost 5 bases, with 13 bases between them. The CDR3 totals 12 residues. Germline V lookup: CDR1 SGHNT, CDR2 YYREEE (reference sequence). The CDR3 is CASRTLAHEQYF. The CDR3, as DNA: TGTGCCAGCCGGACCCTTGCCCACGAGCAGTACTTC.

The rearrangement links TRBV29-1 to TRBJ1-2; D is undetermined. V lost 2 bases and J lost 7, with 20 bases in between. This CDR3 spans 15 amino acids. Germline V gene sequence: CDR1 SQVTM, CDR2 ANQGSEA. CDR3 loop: CSVENQETFFSGYTF. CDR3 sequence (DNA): TGCAGCGTTGAAAATCAGGAAACCTTTTTCTCTGGCTACACCTTC.

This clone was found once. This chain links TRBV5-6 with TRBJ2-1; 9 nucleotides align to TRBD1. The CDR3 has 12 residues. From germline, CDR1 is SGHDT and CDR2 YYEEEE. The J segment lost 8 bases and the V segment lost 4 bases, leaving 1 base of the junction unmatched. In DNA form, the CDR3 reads TGTGCCAGCAGCCGGACAGGGGATGAGCAGTTCTTC. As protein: CASSRTGDEQFF.